This record looks at one TCR beta chain sequence and its context. The sample originates from a study of response to subunit inactivated influenza vaccine. TCRdb re-called the RT-PCR reads with MiXCR, one entry per CDR3 protein. The sample shows approximately 170,000 distinct CDR3 sequences, about 12% of them seen only once. CDR3 length equals 14 residues. CDR1 and CDR2 from the germline V gene are MGHRA and YSYEKL. Trimming shortened V by 1 base and J by 3 bases, and 10 bases separated the two germline ends. This sample also appeared in a second study, on T cells expressing NK-cell markers. This second study notes: UMIs were included in TCR beta cDNA generated by 5'RACE template switching.

The source material was CD8+ T cells sorted from PBMCs, sampled about 13 days after vaccination. This chain connects TRBV4-1 to TRBJ2-7; possible D gene TRBD1, 6 bases. The source of this sequence is a man in his fifties or sixties who received an inactivated influenza vaccine. CDR3 DNA sequence: TGCGCCAGCAGCCAAGTGGCAGGGGTCTACGAGCAGTACTTC. Encoded protein: CASSQVAGVYEQYF.